This T cell receptor beta chain was recovered during a study of cytomegalovirus exposure and HLA in healthy donors. Background on the study: Counted in an early data release were approximately 85 million unique TCRs from HLA-typed donors.

PCR employed 60 Vbeta and 13 Jbeta primers. The table came from immunoSEQ multiplex PCR; TCRdb's copy has only in-frame clones and leaves some out. The data show 150,000 or so clones, around three quarters seen once. The germline CDR1 and CDR2 sequences are SGHNT and YENEEA. This CDR3 has 15 residues. Notes on this clone: At one of its ends the junction is not consistent with the germline gene, which may arise from a read error. The same CDR3 arises from other DNA sequences in this sample as well.

The receptor was isolated from a woman aged 40 to 50 in good health and CMV-seronegative. The sample comprised PBMCs. The chain is built from TRBV11-3 and TRBJ2-7, with 9 bases fitting TRBD1. The CDR3, as DNA: TGTGCCAGCAGCCACACCGGGACAGGGTCCTATGAGCAGTACTTC. Translating it yields CASSHTGTGSYEQYF.